This T cell receptor beta chain is from a study of T-cell reconstitution after alpha-beta-depleted transplantation in children. Preparation of the TCRbeta library was carried out with unique molecular identifiers. Via MiXCR, TCRdb re-called the PCR reads, giving one row per CDR3 protein. The sample includes 200,000 to 300,000 distinct CDR3 sequences, around 12% of them seen just once. There are a few counts of this clonotype. The clonotype was recovered from a human donor who donated a stem cell graft to a child with acute lymphoblastic leukemia. Sequences were derived from PBMCs from the stem cell graft donor, sampled from the stem cell graft.

Here the CDR3 reads CASSLATGGPYNEQFF. CDR3 nucleotide sequence: TGCGCCAGCAGCTTAGCTACAGGGGGGCCCTACAATGAGCAGTTCTTC. The chain combines TRBV5-1 with TRBJ2-1; 8 bases are a match to TRBD1. Trimming cost V 2 bases and J 2 bases; bases outside gene matches: 6. Germline CDR1 and CDR2: SGHRS and YFSETQ. The CDR3 totals 16 residues.